Described below is a single TCR beta chain sequence and its context. The antigen is unknown. CDR3 regions of TCR beta were amplified from RNA transcripts. RT-PCR in the first round used HTBI primers; a second-round multiplex PCR followed. TCRdb reprocessed the multiplex PCR reads with MiXCR, giving one entry per CDR3 protein. The data show 400,000 to 500,000 distinct CDR3 sequences, under 25% seen once. The sample belongs to a study of Graves' ophthalmopathy and Graves' hyperthyroidism. Diagnoses were established from clinical symptoms, serum thyroxine, TRAb, thyroid ultrasound and orbital computed tomography. Study-level points and caveats: Researchers report that a 13-signature model separated ophthalmopathy from stable hyperthyroidism, posting almost 90% sensitivity and roughly 81% specificity. As the model predicted ophthalmopathy progression, it achieved a sensitivity of less than 71% and a specificity of roughly 73%.

The sample comprised peripheral blood. The TCR comes from a woman between 18 and 29 years old with stable Graves' hyperthyroidism.

This CDR3 reads CASSLRAGEQETQYF. The CDR3 DNA reads TGTGCCAGCAGCTTAAGGGCGGGAGAGCAAGAGACCCAGTACTTC. V usage is TRBV7-3 and J usage is TRBJ2-5; 7 bases are shared with TRBD2. The CDR3 length is 15 residues. With V trimmed by 1 base and J by 2 bases, 4 bases remained unmatched. The germline V gene encodes CDR1 SGHTA and CDR2 FQGTGA.